This is a list of T cell receptor beta chains from one sample in a study of radiation and T cells in renal cell carcinoma. The repertoire was sequenced with immunoSEQ multiplex PCR; TCRdb's copy has only in-frame clones and lacks some. This table holds about 95,000 clones, about 86% found once. The sequencing used blood, collected from a patient whose treatment included radiotherapy and nephrectomy. Every receptor here comes from a man over 45 with renal cell carcinoma. Each CDR3 is given with its conserved first and last residue. The order of the fields is V gene, CDR3 length, CDR3 protein.

>TRBV7-9|15
CASSSEREGLHEQYF
>TRBV27|13
CAIRGQGNSPLHF
>TRBV5-1|14
CASSLNRATDTQYF
>TRBV18|17
CASSPGRAPLSGNTIYF
>TRBV5-6|17
CASSLGWTEGGTDTQYF
>TRBV7-8|14
CASSFLGSNQPQHF
>TRBV30|11
CAWSTGNTIYF
>TRBV29-1|13
CSVSPRANYGYTF
>TRBV29-1|12
CSVEETGVTQYF
>TRBV5-1|14
CASSLDEGPGEQYF
>TRBV23-1|13
CASGRGGFYEQYF
>TRBV5-4|16
CASSPRQGAGTDTQYF
>TRBV30|12
CAWRKGSYGYTF
>TRBV7-9|16
CASSSPSGTISYEQYF
>TRBV18|16
CASSPDRVAGANVLTF
>TRBV6-9|13
CASSAVSGGELFF
>TRBV4-2|14
CASSQDPHTGELFF
>TRBV13|14
CASSQRTGSHEQFF
>TRBV5-1|14
CASRTGPSGDEQYF
>TRBV27|15
CASVGPVRPGNTIYF
>TRBV28|18
CASSFGLAGRYRNNEQFF
>TRBV5-1|16
CASSTLAGQGPGELFF
>TRBV11-3|16
CASSLEAGGSYNEQFF